These 4 T cell receptor beta chains originate from one sample sequenced in a study of blood T cell repertoires in COVID-19. This table comes from immunoSEQ multiplex PCR, and its TCRdb copy is limited to in-frame clones, with some not included. The sample has about 140,000 clones; roughly 85% are singletons. The sample taken for sequencing was peripheral blood. The receptors were gathered from a man aged 50 or older with acute or convalescent COVID-19.

The V call is TRBV4-2, the J call TRBJ2-3; the match to TRBD1 covers 9 bases. This CDR3 spans 16 amino acids. The germline V gene encodes CDR1 LGHNA and CDR2 YNFKEQ. The V segment lost 3 bases and the J segment 1 base; nucleotides outside the gene matches: 5. CDR3 sequence reads: CASSHQQGARTDTQYF. The CDR3 DNA reads TGTGCCAGCAGCCATCAACAGGGGGCCCGCACAGATACGCAGTATTTT.

The chain uses TRBV19 and TRBJ1-5; D ambiguous. Germline V gene lookup returns CDR1 LNHDA and CDR2 SQIVND (reference sequence). The CDR3 length is 13 residues. Trimming cost V 0 bases and J 6 bases, with 6 bases left between them. CDR3 bases: TGTGCCAGTAGTATAGATAGAGGTCAGCCCCAGCATTTT. Protein: CASSIDRGQPQHF.

The chain uses TRBV10-3 and TRBJ2-7; 10 bases fit TRBD2. Germline V gene sequence: CDR1 ENHRY, CDR2 SYGVKD. The CDR3 spans 16 residues. With V trimmed by 3 bases and J by 2 bases, 7 bases remained unmatched. This CDR3 reads CAISDQTSGGAYEQYF. Written as DNA, the CDR3 is TGTGCCATCAGTGATCAGACCAGCGGGGGGGCCTACGAGCAGTACTTC.

V and J are TRBV5-8 and TRBJ2-6; 10 nucleotides agree with TRBD1. Per germline, CDR1 SGHTS and CDR2 YDEGEE. V trimming: 4 bases; J trimming: 4 bases; junction bases outside the gene matches: 5. The CDR3 length is 16 residues. The chain's CDR3 is CASSGGTGAGANVLTF. The DNA for the CDR3 is TGTGCCAGCAGCGGCGGGACAGGGGCGGGGGCCAACGTCCTGACTTTC.